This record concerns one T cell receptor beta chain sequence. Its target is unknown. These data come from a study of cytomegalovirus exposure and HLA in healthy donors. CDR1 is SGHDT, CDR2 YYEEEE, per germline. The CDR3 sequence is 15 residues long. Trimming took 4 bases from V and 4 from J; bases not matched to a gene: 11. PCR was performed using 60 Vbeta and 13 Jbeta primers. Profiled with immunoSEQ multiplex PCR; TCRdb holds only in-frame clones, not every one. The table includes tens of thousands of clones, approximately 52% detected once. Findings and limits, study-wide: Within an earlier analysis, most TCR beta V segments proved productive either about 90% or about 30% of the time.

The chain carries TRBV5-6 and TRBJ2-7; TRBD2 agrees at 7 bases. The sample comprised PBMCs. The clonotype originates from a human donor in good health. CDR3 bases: TGTGCCAGCAGCCGGTTTGGGAGGGCAAGTTACGAGCAGTACTTC. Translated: CASSRFGRASYEQYF.